Listed here are 2 T cell receptor beta chains from one sample, sequenced in a study of blood T cells in healthy people across ages. Alongside a J-beta primer mix, a sample-barcoded 5' primer served in a second PCR lasting about 7 to 11 cycles. TCRdb re-analysed the 5' RACE reads in MiXCR, keeping a single row per CDR3 protein. The sample lists hundreds of thousands of distinct CDR3 sequences; 35% to 50% were seen once. Material for sequencing was blood. These receptors were taken from a man at least 80 years old in good health.

This clonotype was observed a single time. Germline and junction disagree at one end, which may indicate a read error. The rearrangement joins TRBV4-3 to TRBJ2-1; D is perhaps TRBD1 (6 bases). The CDR3 is made up of 16 amino acids. The germline CDR1 and CDR2 sequences are LGHNA and YSLEER. CDR3 loop: CASSQANFYGDNERFF. Written as DNA, the CDR3 is TGCGCCAGCAGCCAAGCTAATTTTTACGGGGACAATGAGCGGTTCTTC.

In its sample, this clonotype was seen many times. The rearrangement links TRBV5-1 to TRBJ2-3; TRBD2 matches at 10 bases. The trim removed 4 bases at V and 6 bases at J, leaving 8 bases unmatched. CDR1 is SGHRS and CDR2 is YFSETQ in the germline V gene. The CDR3 is made up of 15 amino acids. As DNA, the CDR3 is TGCGCCAGCAGCCTGAGCGGGGGGGCCGTCGATACGCAGTATTTT. Its protein product is CASSLSGGAVDTQYF.